This T cell receptor beta chain was recovered during a study of human T cells and chemical hapten exposure. Study context: Largely, small differences in pooled library volume made per-sample TCR yields vary. Regarding the study as a whole: No shift was seen in TCRs above 1 in 1000 frequency with DPC sensitization.

With regard to this clonotype: Its target is not known.

Noted time point: healthy volunteer bleed at 6 weeks. From whole blood left unfractionated, total RNA was extracted. The germline gives CDR1 SEHNR, CDR2 FQNEAQ (reference sequence). V shed 7 bases and J shed 6 bases, with 28 bases lying between them. This CDR3 comprises 18 residues. TCRdb called the RACE reads again in MiXCR, with one record for every CDR3 protein. The sample shows about 79,000 distinct CDR3 sequences, about 8.7% of them seen only once. The chain carries TRBV7-9 and TRBJ2-1; possibly TRBD1 or TRBD2 for D (6 bases each). This TCR was recovered from a male donor in good health. Some clones in this sample may be carry-over from other donors' samples. The sequenced material came from whole blood. This CDR3 is CASTLGSTGILASNEQFF. CDR3 bases: TGTGCCAGCACCCTAGGCTCAACAGGGATTCTAGCGAGCAATGAGCAGTTCTTC.